The 10 T cell receptor beta chains below all came from one sample that was sequenced in a study of early T cells in non-severe SARS-CoV-2 infection. TCRdb reanalysed the 5' RACE reads using MiXCR and keeps one entry per CDR3 protein. The sample yields around 76,000 distinct CDR3 sequences, more than 10% seen once. Material for sequencing was whole blood. The receptors here all came from an adult who was a healthcare worker with PCR-confirmed SARS-CoV-2 infection or an uninfected control (not recorded which).

The CDR3 DNA reads as TGCGCCAGCAGCTTGGTGGCCCCGACAGGGGGCAACGAGCAGTACTTC. Translating it yields CASSLVAPTGGNEQYF. V is TRBV5-1 and J is TRBJ2-7, with 10 bases aligning to TRBD1. CDR1 and CDR2 (germline): SGHRS, YFSETQ. V shed 0 bases and J 5 bases; nucleotides not matched to a gene: 8. The length of the CDR3 is 16 residues. Based on the CDR3 plus reference TRBV5-1 and TRBJ2-7, the full variable domain is KAGVTQTPRYLIKTRGQQVTLSCSPISGHRSVSWYQQTPGQGLQFLFEYFSETQRNKGNFPGRFSGRQFSNSRSEMNVSTLELGDSALYLCASSLVAPTGGNEQYFGPGTRLTVT.

In this sample, this clonotype turned up a few times. The chain links TRBV28 to TRBJ1-1; D perhaps matches TRBD1 (5 bases). Trimming removed 2 bases at V and 2 bases at J, with 9 bases between. The CDR3 loop spans 14 amino acids. Germline V gene data show CDR1 as MDHEN and CDR2 as SYDVKM. CDR3 nucleotide sequence: TGTGCCAGCAGTTTACCAGGGAAAAACACTGAAGCTTTCTTT. Translated, it gives CASSLPGKNTEAFF. The full variable domain, in which reference TRBV28 and TRBJ1-1 provide the parts outside the CDR3, is DVKVTQSSRYLVKRTGEKVFLECVQDMDHENMFWYRQDPGLGLRLIYFSYDVKMKEKGDIPEGYSVSREKKERFSLILESASTNQTSMYLCASSLPGKNTEAFFGQGTRLTVV.

The CDR3: CASSQASGSSYEQYF. The CDR3, as DNA: TGTGCCAGCAGCCAAGCTAGCGGGAGCTCCTACGAGCAGTACTTC. The gene calls are TRBV3-1 and TRBJ2-7; TRBD2 aligns across 10 bases. CDR1 and CDR2 from the germline V gene are LGHDT and YNNKEL (reference sequence). This CDR3 is 15 amino acids long. Unmatched junction bases numbered 0, after V lost 1 base and J lost 0 bases.

At least ten counts were recorded for this clonotype. CDR3 residues: CASSQGQTSYFDEQFF. Here the CDR3 DNA reads TGTGCCAGCAGCCAGGGACAGACTAGCTATTTCGATGAGCAGTTCTTC. The chain recombines TRBV3-1 with TRBJ2-1; D tentatively reads TRBD1 or TRBD2 (7 bases each). This CDR3 region has 16 residues. Germline CDR1 and CDR2: LGHDT and YNNKEL (reference sequence). The V and J ends lost 3 bases and 8 bases respectively, with 20 bases between them.

This clonotype has ten or more counts. The V and J genes are TRBV4-1 and TRBJ2-7; a weak D match, TRBD2 (5 bases). This CDR3 contains 14 residues. Germline CDR1 reads MGHRA; CDR2 reads YSYEKL. V dropped 0 bases and J dropped 6 bases, with 12 bases sitting between them. For the CDR3, the DNA is TGCGCCAGCAGCCAAGACGGGGTGAGGCGCGAGCAGTACTTC. Encoded protein: CASSQDGVRREQYF.

The gene calls are TRBV29-1 and TRBJ2-7; D unresolved. V dropped 0 bases and J dropped 5 bases, with 17 bases sitting between them. This CDR3 comprises 15 residues. The germline V gene encodes CDR1 SQVTM and CDR2 ANQGSEA. CDR3 residues: CSVEDRVHSGHEQYF. In nucleotides, the CDR3 is TGCAGCGTTGAAGATCGGGTGCATTCTGGCCACGAGCAGTACTTC.

The chain uses TRBV30 and TRBJ1-1, with D possibly being TRBD1 (5 bases). V shed 6 bases and J shed 10 bases, with 18 bases lying between them. Germline CDR1 reads GTSNPN; CDR2 reads SVGIG (reference sequence). This CDR3 comprises 12 residues. Written as DNA, the CDR3 is TGTGCCTGCGCCTCACGGGGGACGAGAGCTTTCTTT. This sequence encodes CACASRGTRAFF.

The chain links TRBV20-1 to TRBJ2-7, with TRBD2 as a possible D gene (7 bases). Trimming cost V 6 bases and J 5 bases, with 23 bases left between them. The CDR3 is 15 residues long. Germline CDR1 reads DFQATT; CDR2 reads SNEGSKA (reference sequence). In DNA form, the CDR3 reads TGCAGTGCGACTCGGAGGGGGGGCCTTCGGAACGAGCAGTACTTC. Translating gives CSATRRGGLRNEQYF.

There are many counts of this clonotype. V is TRBV3-1 and J is TRBJ2-7; 7 positions match TRBD1. V shed 2 bases, J shed 3 bases, and the junction held 4 bases outside the gene matches. This CDR3 comprises 14 residues. Germline-derived CDR1 and CDR2 are LGHDT and YNNKEL (reference sequence). Written as DNA, the CDR3 is TGTGCCAGCAGCCAAACTACAGGGGTCTACGAGCAGTACTTC. This translates into CASSQTTGVYEQYF.

This clonotype was detected many times. The V and J genes are TRBV20-1 and TRBJ2-1, with TRBD2 as a possible D gene (5 bases). Trimming shortened V by 4 bases and J by 7 bases, and 17 bases separated the two germline ends. The CDR3 totals 14 residues. Germline V CDR1 and CDR2: DFQATT, SNEGSKA (reference sequence). CDR3 nucleotides: TGCAGTGCTACGGAGTTAGGTGGCGGGAATGAGCAGTTCTTC. Its protein product is CSATELGGGNEQFF.